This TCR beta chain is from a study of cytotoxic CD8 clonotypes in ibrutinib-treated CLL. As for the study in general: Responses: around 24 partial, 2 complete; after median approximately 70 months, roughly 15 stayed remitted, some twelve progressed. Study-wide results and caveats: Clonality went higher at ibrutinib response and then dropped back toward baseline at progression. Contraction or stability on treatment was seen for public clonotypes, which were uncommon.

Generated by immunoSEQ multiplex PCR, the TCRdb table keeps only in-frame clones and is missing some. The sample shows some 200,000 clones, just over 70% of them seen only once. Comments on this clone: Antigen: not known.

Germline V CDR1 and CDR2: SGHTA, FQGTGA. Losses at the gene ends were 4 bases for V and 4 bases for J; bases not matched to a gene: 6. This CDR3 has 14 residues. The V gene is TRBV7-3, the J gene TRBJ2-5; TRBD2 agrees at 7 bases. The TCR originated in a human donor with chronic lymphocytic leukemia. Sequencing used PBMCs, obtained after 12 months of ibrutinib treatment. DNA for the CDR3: TGTGCCAGCAGCTCCGCCGGGAGGAGAGAGACCCAGTACTTC. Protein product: CASSSAGRRETQYF.